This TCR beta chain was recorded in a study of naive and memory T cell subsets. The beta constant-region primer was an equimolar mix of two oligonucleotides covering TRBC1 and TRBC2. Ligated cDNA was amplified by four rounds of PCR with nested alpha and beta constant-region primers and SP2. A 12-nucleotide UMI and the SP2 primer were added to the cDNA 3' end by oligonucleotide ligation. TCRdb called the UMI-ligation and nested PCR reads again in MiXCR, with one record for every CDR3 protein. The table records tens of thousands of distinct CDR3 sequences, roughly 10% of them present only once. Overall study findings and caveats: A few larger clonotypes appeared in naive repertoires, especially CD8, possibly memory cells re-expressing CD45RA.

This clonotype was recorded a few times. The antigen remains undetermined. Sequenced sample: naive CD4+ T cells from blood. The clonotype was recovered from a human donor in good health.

The CDR3 loop reads CASSVGTTTRYNEQFF. The DNA of the CDR3 is TGTGCCAGCAGTGTCGGGACCACTACCCGATACAATGAGCAGTTCTTC. This chain connects TRBV28 to TRBJ2-1, with D tentatively TRBD1 or TRBD2 (5 bases each). Per the germline V gene, CDR1 is MDHEN and CDR2 is SYDVKM. The CDR3 has 16 residues. Trimming cost V 5 bases and J 4 bases, with 18 bases left between them.